This T cell receptor (beta chain) originates from a study of T cell responses to AZD1222 COVID-19 vaccine. Whole-study findings and limits: Baseline antibody screening turned up just a handful of seropositive AZD1222 recipients. The donor group comprised mostly white British people and more females; the analysis possibly underestimated clonal diversity. Sampled repertoires all dated from after the peak T cell response. Reports indicate that nearly half of spike-specific TCRs are directed at unmutated variant regions.

As regards this clone: Antigen specificity is unknown.

Produced via immunoSEQ multiplex PCR; TCRdb's table is partial and in-frame only. Of 30,000 to 35,000 clones listed, approximately 80% were seen once; the top ten hold 4.5% to 5.5%. Germline-derived CDR1 and CDR2 are MNHEY and SVGEGT. The ends lost 5 bases at V and 7 bases at J; junction bases unmatched: 7. The CDR3 runs 15 residues. The chain is built from TRBV6-2 or TRBV6-3 and TRBJ2-3; TRBD2 agrees at 12 bases. This sequence originates from an adult who received the AZD1222 COVID-19 vaccine. The sample was peripheral blood, taken 28 days after the second AZD1222 dose. In DNA, the CDR3 is TGTGCCAGCAGTCTAGCGGGAGGGTACCAAAATACGCAGTATTTT. This sequence encodes CASSLAGGYQNTQYF.